This T cell receptor beta chain appears in the sequencing data of a study of a mutant IDH1 vaccine in newly diagnosed glioma. About the research overall: There were roughly 60% males and around 38% females among treated patients, whose mean age was about 44 years. Whole-study findings and limits: Immune responses induced by the vaccine were seen in 93.3% of patients, spanning multiple MHC alleles.

Turning to this clone: Its specificity is not known.

Sample time point: baseline, week 1 (first vaccination visit). Treatment in this sample: pre-vaccination baseline after standard-of-care therapy. There were new WHO grade 3 or 4 astrocytomas in the donors, and these were IDH1-mutant and ATRX-lost. The ends were cut back, 5 bases at V and 5 bases at J, with 7 bases in the middle. The CDR3 has 12 residues. Germline CDR1 LNHDA, CDR2 SQIVND (reference sequence). Method: immunoSEQ multiplex PCR; TCRdb's copy keeps in-frame clones and lacks some. The data hold roughly 51,000 clones, with about nine tenths observed a single time. The receptor comes from a man aged 35 to 55 with glioma. V usage is TRBV19 and J usage is TRBJ1-5; no definite D call. The sequencing here drew on PBMCs, taken from a glioma patient treated with radiotherapy, temozolomide or both. The CDR3 nucleotides read TGTGCCAGTAGTCTATTTTATCAGCCCCAGCATTTT. This sequence encodes CASSLFYQPQHF.